The T cell receptor (beta chain) under discussion was sequenced for a study of T-cell reconstitution after alpha-beta-depleted transplantation in children. General study findings and limits: Two months or so post-transplant, alpha-beta T cells reportedly derived from several hundred expanded graft clones. Diversity of TCRbeta at day 60 was high in some patients, arising from surviving recipient T cells and thymic progenitors. Among T cells one year after transplant, newly produced cells accounted for most counts and diversity.

A library of TCRbeta sequences, prepared with unique molecular identifiers, was generated. TCRdb re-analysed the PCR reads in MiXCR, keeping a single row per CDR3 protein. The table includes over 90,000 distinct CDR3 sequences, approximately 6% detected once. This CDR3 is 19 amino acids long. Germline loops: CDR1 MNHEY, CDR2 SVGAGI. The V segment lost 1 base and the J segment 0 bases; nucleotides outside the gene matches: 9. This clonotype showed up many times. The antigen is unknown. Material: PBMCs, mostly from graft donor cells, obtained 60 days after TCRalphabeta/CD19-depleted stem cell transplant. The V call is TRBV6-5, the J call TRBJ2-6, with 7 bases aligning to TRBD1. This receptor was obtained from a female patient aged 2-9 years who had a stem cell transplant for Fanconi anemia, so the T cells may come from the graft donor. This CDR3 is CASSYWTGPALSGANVLTF. The CDR3 DNA is TGTGCCAGCAGTTACTGGACAGGCCCCGCGCTCTCTGGGGCCAACGTCCTGACTTTC.